The T cell receptor beta chain under discussion was sequenced for a study of cytomegalovirus exposure and HLA in healthy donors. Primers for the PCR totalled 60 Vbeta and 13 Jbeta. Assay used: immunoSEQ multiplex PCR; TCRdb lists only in-frame clones, some missing. This sample's table reports some 43,000 clones. This CDR3 is built from 17 residues. From germline, CDR1 is SGHDN and CDR2 FVKESK. J gave up 3 bases and V 1 base, and 9 bases lay outside the gene matches. Nominal health characterized the donors when sampled, though unrecorded immune exposures were likely. As for this clone: Antigen: not known.

Study-level points and caveats: Specific recognition of CMV antigens was confirmed in vitro for a few chains (all CMV-associated). Several of the most significant clusters were apparently associated with common viral pathogens in a later analysis. The study carried out a later analysis of TCR beta sequences. It associated 16,951 of them with specific HLA alleles at a false discovery rate of 0.05.

This TCR was recovered from a woman in her twenties or thirties in good health and CMV-seronegative. The specimen sequenced was PBMCs. The J gene is TRBJ2-4, the V gene TRBV14; 7 nucleotides match TRBD1. The CDR3 DNA is TGTGCCAGCAGCCAAGGACAGGGAACAGGGAACAAAAACATTCAGTACTTC. Encoded protein: CASSQGQGTGNKNIQYF.